This T cell receptor beta chain originates from a study of blood T cell repertoires in COVID-19. Background on the study: Donors in the United States, Italy and Spain gave samples during acute or convalescent COVID-19.

Original data processing: Amplification of reference gene primers provided the estimated nucleated cell counts. Produced via immunoSEQ multiplex PCR; TCRdb's table is partial and in-frame only. From that table come the V and J calls and clone size; the DNA was used to work out D and trimming. The profile shows over 50,000 clones, under 90% of them singletons. V lost 0 bases and J 4 bases, leaving 10 bases between the germline ends. This CDR3 contains 15 residues. The germline gives CDR1 MNHEY, CDR2 SVGAGI. The V call is TRBV6-5, the J call TRBJ1-5; no clear D gene. The TCR comes from a human donor in a cohort sampled during active COVID-19. The material sequenced was peripheral blood. CDR3: CASSYSPRANQPQHF. The CDR3 DNA sequence: TGTGCCAGCAGTTACTCCCCGAGAGCGAATCAGCCCCAGCATTTT.